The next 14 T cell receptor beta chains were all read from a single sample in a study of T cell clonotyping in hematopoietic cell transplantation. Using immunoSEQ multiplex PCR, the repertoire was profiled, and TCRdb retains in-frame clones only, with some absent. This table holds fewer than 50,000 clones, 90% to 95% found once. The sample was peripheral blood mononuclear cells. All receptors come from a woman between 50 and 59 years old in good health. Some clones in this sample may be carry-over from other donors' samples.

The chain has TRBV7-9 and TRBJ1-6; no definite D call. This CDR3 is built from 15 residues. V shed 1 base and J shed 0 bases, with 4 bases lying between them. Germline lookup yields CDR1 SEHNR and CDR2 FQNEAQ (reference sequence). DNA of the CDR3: TGTGCCAGCAGCTTAGGTTCCTCCTATAATTCACCCCTCCACTTT. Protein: CASSLGSSYNSPLHF.

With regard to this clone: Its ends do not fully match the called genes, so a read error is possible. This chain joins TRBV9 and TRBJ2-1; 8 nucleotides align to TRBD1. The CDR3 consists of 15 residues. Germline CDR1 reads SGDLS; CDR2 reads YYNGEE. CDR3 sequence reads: CASSVLPGGVNKQFF. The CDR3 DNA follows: TGTGCCAGCAGCGTTCTCCCAGGGGGCGTCAATAAGCAGTTCTTC.

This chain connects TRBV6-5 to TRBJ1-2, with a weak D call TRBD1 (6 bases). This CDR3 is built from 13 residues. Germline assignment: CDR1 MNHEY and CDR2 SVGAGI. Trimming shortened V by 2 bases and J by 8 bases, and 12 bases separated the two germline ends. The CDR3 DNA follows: TGTGCCAGCAGTTACGACCGTCAGGGGGGCTACACCTTC. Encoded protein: CASSYDRQGGYTF.

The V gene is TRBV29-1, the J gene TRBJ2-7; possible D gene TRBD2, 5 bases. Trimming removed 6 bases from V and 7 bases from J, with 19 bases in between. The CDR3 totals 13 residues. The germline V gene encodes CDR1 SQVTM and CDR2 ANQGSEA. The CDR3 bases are TGCAGCGTAACTTACTCGGGGTTAGAGGAGCAGTACTTC. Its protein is CSVTYSGLEEQYF.

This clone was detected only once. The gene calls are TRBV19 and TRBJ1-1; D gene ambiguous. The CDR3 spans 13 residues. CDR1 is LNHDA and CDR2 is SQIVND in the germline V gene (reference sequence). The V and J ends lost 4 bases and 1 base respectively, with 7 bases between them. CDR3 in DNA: TGTGCCAGTAGTACTTGGGGGAACACTGAAGCTTTCTTT. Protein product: CASSTWGNTEAFF.

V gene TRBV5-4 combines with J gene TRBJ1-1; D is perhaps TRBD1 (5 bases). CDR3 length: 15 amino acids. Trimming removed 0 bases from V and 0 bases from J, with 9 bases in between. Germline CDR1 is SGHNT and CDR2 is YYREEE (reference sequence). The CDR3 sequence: CASSLGQFMNTEAFF. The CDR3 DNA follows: TGTGCCAGCAGCTTGGGACAGTTCATGAACACTGAAGCTTTCTTT. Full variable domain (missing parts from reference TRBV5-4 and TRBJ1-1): ETGVTQSPTHLIKTRGQQVTLRCSSQSGHNTVSWYQQALGQGPQFIFQYYREEENGRGNFPPRFSGLQFPNYSSELNVNALELDDSALYLCASSLGQFMNTEAFFGQGTRLTVV.

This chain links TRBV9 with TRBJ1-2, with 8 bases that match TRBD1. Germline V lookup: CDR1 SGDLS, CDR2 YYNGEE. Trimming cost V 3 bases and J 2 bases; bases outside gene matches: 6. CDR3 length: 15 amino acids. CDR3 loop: CASSARDRSNYGYTF. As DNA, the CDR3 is TGTGCCAGCAGCGCCAGGGACAGGTCGAACTATGGCTACACCTTC.

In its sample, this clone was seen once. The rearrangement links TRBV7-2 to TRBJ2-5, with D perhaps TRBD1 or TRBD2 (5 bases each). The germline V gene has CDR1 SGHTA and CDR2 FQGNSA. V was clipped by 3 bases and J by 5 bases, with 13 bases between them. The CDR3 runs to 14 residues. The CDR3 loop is CASSFGTVGETQYF. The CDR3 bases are TGTGCCAGCAGCTTCGGGACCGTGGGGGAGACCCAGTACTTC.

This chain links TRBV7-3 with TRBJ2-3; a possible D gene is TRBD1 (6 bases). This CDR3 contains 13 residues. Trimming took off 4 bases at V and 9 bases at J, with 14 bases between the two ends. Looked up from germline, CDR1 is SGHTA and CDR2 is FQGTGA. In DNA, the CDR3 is TGTGCCAGCAGCTCCAATAGGGGGTACACGCAGTATTTT. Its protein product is CASSSNRGYTQYF. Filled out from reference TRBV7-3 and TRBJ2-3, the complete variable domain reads GAGVSQTPSNKVTEKGKYVELRCDPISGHTALYWYRQSLGQGPEFLIYFQGTGAADDSGLPNDRFFAVRPEGSVSTLKIQRTERGDSAVYLCASSSNRGYTQYFGPGTRLTVL.

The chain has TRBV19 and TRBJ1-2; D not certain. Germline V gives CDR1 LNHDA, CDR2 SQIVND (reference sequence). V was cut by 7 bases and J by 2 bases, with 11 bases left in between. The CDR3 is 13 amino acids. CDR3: CASKEVGNYGYTF. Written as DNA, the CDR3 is TGTGCCAGTAAGGAGGTTGGGAACTATGGCTACACCTTC.

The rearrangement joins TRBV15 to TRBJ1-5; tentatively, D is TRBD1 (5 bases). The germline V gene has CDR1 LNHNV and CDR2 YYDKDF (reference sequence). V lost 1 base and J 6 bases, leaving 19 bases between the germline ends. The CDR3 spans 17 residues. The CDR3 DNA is TGTGCCACCAGCAGAGGCAGGGTAGGCGGTAGGAGTCAGCCCCAGCATTTT. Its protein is CATSRGRVGGRSQPQHF.

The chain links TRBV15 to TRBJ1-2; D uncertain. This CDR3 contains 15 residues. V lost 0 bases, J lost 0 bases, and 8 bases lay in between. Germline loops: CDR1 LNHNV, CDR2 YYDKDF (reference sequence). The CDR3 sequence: CATSREAGTNYGYTF. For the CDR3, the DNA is TGTGCCACCAGCAGAGAGGCGGGAACTAACTATGGCTACACCTTC.

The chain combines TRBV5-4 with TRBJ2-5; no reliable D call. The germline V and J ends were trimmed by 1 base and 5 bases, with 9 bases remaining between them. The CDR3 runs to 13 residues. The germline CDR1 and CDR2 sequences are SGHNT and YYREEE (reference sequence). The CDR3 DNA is TGTGCCAGCAGCTTGACGACGGTGGAGACCCAGTACTTC. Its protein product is CASSLTTVETQYF.

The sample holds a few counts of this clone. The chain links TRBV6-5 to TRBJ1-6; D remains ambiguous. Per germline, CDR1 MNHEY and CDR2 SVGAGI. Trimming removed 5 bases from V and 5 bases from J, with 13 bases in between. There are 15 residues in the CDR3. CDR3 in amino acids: CASSRVLGNNSPLHF. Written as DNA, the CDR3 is TGTGCCAGCAGTAGGGTCCTGGGGAATAATTCACCCCTCCACTTT.